Listed below are T cell receptor beta chains from one sample, sequenced in a study of T cells in Graves' hyperthyroidism and ophthalmopathy. TCRdb re-derived calls from the multiplex PCR reads in MiXCR, one entry per CDR3 protein. The table has hundreds of thousands of distinct CDR3 sequences, around a fifth seen once. Sequencing was performed on blood. These TCRs come from a woman aged 65 to 85 with Graves' ophthalmopathy. The CDR3 runs from the conserved cysteine through the conserved F or W. The D gene is left open where the match is weak. For some rows the clone size is stated as once, few or many, or as a class when expanded; others skip it.

size	J	D	V	CDR3	DNA
-	TRBJ1-2	TRBD1	TRBV27	CASSPGQAYGYTF	TGTGCCAGCAGTCCTGGACAGGCCTATGGCTACACCTTC
-	TRBJ1-2	-	TRBV4-1	CASSRRDGGYTF	TGCGCCAGCAGCCGACGAGACGGTGGCTACACCTTC
few	TRBJ2-1	-	TRBV5-1	CASSSGSLHSYNEQFF	TGCGCCAGCAGCTCGGGGAGCCTACACTCCTACAATGAGCAGTTCTTC
many	TRBJ2-3	TRBD2	TRBV2	CASTQDSGRAWNVADTQYF	TGTGCCAGCACTCAAGATAGCGGGAGGGCCTGGAATGTCGCAGATACGCAGTATTTT
-	TRBJ1-2	-	TRBV18	CASSPHREVEGYTF	TGTGCCAGCTCACCCCACAGGGAGGTCGAGGGCTACACCTTC
-	TRBJ2-5	-	TRBV28	CASSFRETKYF	TGTGCCAGCAGTTTTAGGGAGACCAAGTACTTC
few	TRBJ2-1	TRBD2	TRBV12-3/TRBV12-4	CASRIGLAGYNEQFF	TGTGCCAGCAGGATTGGACTAGCGGGTTACAATGAGCAGTTCTTC
few	TRBJ2-1	-	TRBV5-5	CASSRTGTNYNEQFF	TGTGCCAGCAGCCGGACCGGGACCAACTACAATGAGCAGTTCTTC
many	TRBJ2-7	-	TRBV6-6	CASSYSRGLNEQYF	TGTGCCAGCAGTTACTCTCGAGGGCTCAACGAGCAGTACTTC
few	TRBJ2-7	TRBD2	TRBV20-1	CSARDRVLAGIHYEQYF	TGCAGTGCTAGAGATCGGGTACTAGCGGGAATACACTACGAGCAGTACTTC
-	TRBJ1-6	-	TRBV30	CAWRRQGRNSPLHF	TGTGCCTGGAGAAGGCAGGGGCGGAATTCACCCCTCCACTTT
many	TRBJ1-2	TRBD1	TRBV6-1	CASSAMDRGPYGYTF	TGTGCCAGCAGTGCCATGGACAGGGGACCCTATGGCTACACCTTC
-	TRBJ1-1	TRBD1	TRBV15	CATSREVAGGVRTEAFF	TGTGCCACCAGCAGAGAAGTGGCAGGGGGGGTTCGGACTGAAGCTTTCTTT
-	TRBJ2-3	TRBD2	TRBV5-1	CASSISGSTDTQYF	TGCGCCAGCAGCATTAGCGGGAGCACAGATACGCAGTATTTT
-	TRBJ2-3	-	TRBV7-9	CASSFDRPPDTQYF	TGTGCCAGCAGCTTTGACCGTCCCCCAGATACGCAGTATTTT
many	TRBJ1-1	-	TRBV6-1	CASSSEWGRLNTEAFF	TGTGCCAGCAGTTCAGAGTGGGGACGATTGAACACTGAAGCTTTCTTT
many	TRBJ1-5	TRBD1	TRBV12-3/TRBV12-4	CASSSGQGASVNQPQHF	TGTGCCAGCAGTTCAGGACAGGGGGCATCGGTCAATCAGCCCCAGCATTTT
many	TRBJ1-6	TRBD1	TRBV27	CASSPPQGAGSPLHF	TGTGCCAGCAGTCCGCCACAGGGGGCGGGATCACCCCTCCACTTT
many	TRBJ1-5	TRBD1	TRBV28	CASSSTTGDNQPQHF	TGTGCCAGCAGTTCAACGACAGGGGACAATCAGCCCCAGCATTTT
-	TRBJ2-5	-	TRBV13	CASSGRGVGETQYF	TGTGCCAGCAGCGGCAGGGGGGTAGGAGAGACCCAGTACTTC
-	TRBJ2-6	-	TRBV12-3/TRBV12-4	CASSLKGGGGANVLTF	TGTGCCAGCAGTCTTAAGGGGGGTGGTGGGGCCAACGTCCTGACTTTC
once	TRBJ1-6	-	TRBV9	CASSVFPQNNSPLHF	TGTGCCAGCAGCGTATTCCCCCAAAATAATTCACCCCTCCACTTT
many	TRBJ1-1	-	TRBV7-2	CASSFVGGAGTEAFF	TGTGCCAGCAGCTTCGTGGGGGGCGCGGGCACTGAAGCTTTCTTT
many	TRBJ2-7	-	TRBV6-1	CASSEALWQSSYEQYF	TGTGCCAGCAGTGAAGCACTGTGGCAGTCATCCTACGAGCAGTACTTC
-	TRBJ2-7	TRBD2	TRBV4-1	CASSQAASGSFSYEQYF	TGCGCCAGCAGCCAAGCGGCTAGCGGGAGTTTCTCCTACGAGCAGTACTTC
few	TRBJ2-3	TRBD2	TRBV5-1	CASSLRTSGISDTQYF	TGCGCCAGCAGCTTAAGGACTAGCGGGATTTCTGATACGCAGTATTTT
many	TRBJ1-2	-	TRBV27	CASSLSQTYYGYTF	TGTGCCAGCAGTTTATCGCAGACCTACTATGGCTACACCTTC
-	TRBJ2-2	-	TRBV5-6	CASTNVGPGTGELFF	TGTGCCAGCACCAATGTGGGGCCCGGCACCGGGGAGCTGTTTTTT
many	TRBJ2-7	TRBD1	TRBV6-1	CASSSGTGASEQYF	TGTGCCAGCAGCTCCGGGACAGGGGCGTCCGAGCAGTACTTC
many	TRBJ2-1	-	TRBV6-1	CASIRRQYNEQFF	TGTGCCAGCATTAGGCGCCAATACAATGAGCAGTTCTTC
many	TRBJ1-2	TRBD1	TRBV3-1	CASSHKDRGLGYTF	TGTGCCAGCAGCCACAAGGACAGGGGGCTTGGCTACACCTTC
few	TRBJ1-3	-	TRBV30	CAWSVGKNTIYF	TGTGCCTGGAGTGTAGGGAAAAACACCATATATTTT
-	TRBJ2-3	TRBD2	TRBV7-9	CASSPWSSGRAFSTQYF	TGTGCCAGCAGCCCCTGGTCTAGCGGGAGGGCTTTCAGTACGCAGTATTTT
-	TRBJ2-2	TRBD2	TRBV6-1	CASSSAGGTNTGELFF	TGTGCCAGCAGTTCCGCGGGAGGGACGAACACCGGGGAGCTGTTTTTT
-	TRBJ2-7	-	TRBV4-3	CASSQGPGRYEQYF	TGCGCCAGCAGCCAAGGTCCAGGGCGCTACGAGCAGTACTTC
few	TRBJ1-1	-	TRBV19	CASSIVPPEAEAFF	TGTGCCAGTAGTATAGTTCCCCCCGAAGCTGAAGCTTTCTTT
many	TRBJ2-7	-	TRBV3-1	CASSQFSGDEQYF	TGTGCCAGCAGCCAATTTTCCGGTGACGAGCAGTACTTC
few	TRBJ2-1	-	TRBV3-1	CASSQDLTRRSRHEQFF	TGTGCCAGCAGCCAAGATTTAACCAGGCGGAGCCGGCATGAGCAGTTCTTC
few	TRBJ2-1	-	TRBV10-3	CAISKAGAYNEQFF	TGTGCCATCAGCAAGGCAGGGGCCTACAATGAGCAGTTCTTC
few	TRBJ1-1	-	TRBV20-1	CSASGGNTEAFF	TGCAGTGCTAGCGGCGGGAACACTGAAGCTTTCTTT
-	TRBJ2-2	-	TRBV2	CASSRYGSLTGELFF	TGTGCCAGCAGTCGATACGGGAGCTTAACCGGGGAGCTGTTTTTT
once	TRBJ1-3	-	TRBV6-1	CASIPVAVRVSGNTIYF	TGTGCCAGCATCCCGGTTGCAGTCCGGGTATCGGGAAACACCATATATTTT
few	TRBJ1-2	-	TRBV20-1	CSARAKQGWYGYTF	TGCAGTGCTAGGGCCAAACAGGGATGGTATGGCTACACCTTC
-	TRBJ1-5	-	TRBV7-2	CASSSRASLSNQPQHF	TGTGCCAGCAGTTCACGGGCCAGTTTAAGCAATCAGCCCCAGCATTTT
-	TRBJ2-7	-	TRBV19	CASSIRRTTKPYEQYF	TGTGCCAGTAGTATTAGAAGGACCACAAAACCCTACGAGCAGTACTTC
-	TRBJ1-4	-	TRBV30	CAWSKTGIGGEKLFF	TGTGCCTGGAGTAAAACAGGGATCGGGGGCGAAAAACTGTTTTTT
once	TRBJ2-7	TRBD2	TRBV4-1	CASSQGAAGDPEQYF	TGCGCCAGCAGCCAAGGGGCTGCGGGAGACCCCGAGCAGTACTTC
many	TRBJ2-5	-	TRBV6-1	CASSSPVWGQETQYF	TGTGCCAGCAGCTCTCCCGTTTGGGGCCAAGAGACCCAGTACTTC
-	TRBJ2-1	TRBD2	TRBV5-1	CASSGGLAGTRQFF	TGCGCCAGCAGCGGAGGACTAGCGGGAACCCGGCAGTTCTTC
many	TRBJ1-5	TRBD1	TRBV28	CASSLTGGYQPQHF	TGTGCCAGCAGTTTAACAGGGGGCTATCAGCCCCAGCATTTT
few	TRBJ2-1	TRBD1	TRBV20-1	CSASDRGLYNEQFF	TGCAGTGCTTCTGACAGGGGGCTCTACAATGAGCAGTTCTTC
many	TRBJ2-1	TRBD2	TRBV7-9	CASSLMGLADYNEQFF	TGTGCCAGCAGCCTAATGGGACTAGCGGATTACAATGAGCAGTTCTTC
-	TRBJ2-5	TRBD2	TRBV24-1	CATSDPTSGQETQYF	TGTGCCACCAGTGACCCGACTAGCGGGCAAGAGACCCAGTACTTC
many	TRBJ2-5	TRBD2	TRBV12-3/TRBV12-4	CASSLGLAGGPSETQYF	TGTGCCAGCAGTTTAGGGCTAGCGGGAGGGCCCTCAGAGACCCAGTACTTC
many	TRBJ1-1	TRBD1	TRBV20-1	CSASKTGDEAFF	TGCAGTGCTAGTAAGACAGGGGATGAAGCTTTCTTT
-	TRBJ2-1	-	TRBV30	CAWSVLPNEQFF	TGTGCCTGGAGTGTACTCCCCAATGAGCAGTTCTTC
many	TRBJ1-4	-	TRBV12-3/TRBV12-4	CASSLSTRRRGKLFF	TGTGCCAGCAGTTTATCGACCCGAAGGAGGGGAAAACTGTTTTTT
few	TRBJ1-1	-	TRBV5-1	CASSPRARAMNTEAFF	TGCGCCAGCAGCCCCCGGGCCAGGGCTATGAACACTGAAGCTTTCTTT
few	TRBJ1-1	-	TRBV12-3/TRBV12-4	CASNDDRIGGTEAFF	TGTGCCAGCAATGATGACAGGATTGGTGGGACTGAAGCTTTCTTT